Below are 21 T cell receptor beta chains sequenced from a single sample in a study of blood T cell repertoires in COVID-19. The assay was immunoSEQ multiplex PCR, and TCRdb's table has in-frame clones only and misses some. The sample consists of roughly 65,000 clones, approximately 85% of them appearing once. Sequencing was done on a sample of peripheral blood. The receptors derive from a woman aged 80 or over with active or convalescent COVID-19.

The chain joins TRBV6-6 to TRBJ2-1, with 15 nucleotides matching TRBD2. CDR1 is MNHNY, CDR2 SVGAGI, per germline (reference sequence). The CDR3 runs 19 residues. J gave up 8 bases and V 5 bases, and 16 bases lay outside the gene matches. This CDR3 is CASSLVPGLAGGPWDEQFF. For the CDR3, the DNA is TGTGCCAGCAGTCTAGTCCCGGGACTAGCGGGGGGTCCCTGGGATGAGCAGTTCTTC.

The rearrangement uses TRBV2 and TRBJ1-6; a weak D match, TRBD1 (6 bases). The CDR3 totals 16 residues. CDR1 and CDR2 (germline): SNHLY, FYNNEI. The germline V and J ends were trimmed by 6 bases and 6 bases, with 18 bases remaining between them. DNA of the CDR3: TGTGCCAGCAGCGACCACGCGCCAGGGGCTAATTCACCCCTCCACTTT. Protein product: CASSDHAPGANSPLHF.

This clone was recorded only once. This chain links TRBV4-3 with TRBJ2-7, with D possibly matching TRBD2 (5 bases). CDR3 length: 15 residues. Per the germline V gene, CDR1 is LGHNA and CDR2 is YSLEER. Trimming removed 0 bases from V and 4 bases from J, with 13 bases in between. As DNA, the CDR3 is TGCGCCAGCAGCCAAGATGGTCGGGGTCGGTACGAGCAGTACTTC. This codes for CASSQDGRGRYEQYF.

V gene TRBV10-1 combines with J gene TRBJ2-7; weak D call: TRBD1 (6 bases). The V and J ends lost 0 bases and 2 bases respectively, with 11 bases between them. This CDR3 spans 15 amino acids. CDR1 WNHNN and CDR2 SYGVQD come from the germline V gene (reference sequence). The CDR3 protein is CASSESGAPTYEQYF. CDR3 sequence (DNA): TGCGCCAGCAGTGAGTCGGGGGCCCCTACCTACGAGCAGTACTTC.

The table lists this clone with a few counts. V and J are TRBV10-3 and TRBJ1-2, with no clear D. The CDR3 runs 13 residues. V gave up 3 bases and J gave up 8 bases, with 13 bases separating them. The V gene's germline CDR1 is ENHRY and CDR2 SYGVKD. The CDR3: CAISDRPGYGYTF. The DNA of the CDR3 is TGTGCCATCAGTGATCGACCGGGGTACGGCTACACCTTC.

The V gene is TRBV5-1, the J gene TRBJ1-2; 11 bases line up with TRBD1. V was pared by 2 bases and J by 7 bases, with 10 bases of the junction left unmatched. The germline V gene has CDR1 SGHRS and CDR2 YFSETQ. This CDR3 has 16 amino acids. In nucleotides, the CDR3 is TGCGCCAGCAGCTTAGGGACAGGGGGTACCCATCCTGGCTACACCTTC. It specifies CASSLGTGGTHPGYTF.

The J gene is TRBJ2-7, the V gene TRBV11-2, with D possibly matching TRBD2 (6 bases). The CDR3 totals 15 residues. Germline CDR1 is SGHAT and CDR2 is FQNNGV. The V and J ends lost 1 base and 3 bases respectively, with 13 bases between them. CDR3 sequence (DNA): TGTGCCAGCAGCTTAGGTGGCGGGGATTTCTACGAGCAGTACTTC. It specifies CASSLGGGDFYEQYF. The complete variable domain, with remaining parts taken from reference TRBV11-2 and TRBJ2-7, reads EAGVAQSPRYKIIEKRQSVAFWCNPISGHATLYWYQQILGQGPKLLIQFQNNGVVDDSQLPKDRFSAERLKGVDSTLKIQPAKLEDSAVYLCASSLGGGDFYEQYFGPGTRLTVT.

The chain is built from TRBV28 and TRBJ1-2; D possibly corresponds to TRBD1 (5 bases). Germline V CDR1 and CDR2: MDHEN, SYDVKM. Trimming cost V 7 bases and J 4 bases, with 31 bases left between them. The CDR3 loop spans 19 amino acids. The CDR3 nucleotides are TGTGCCAGCACCCCTAGGGTTGGGGGGAAGGCGGGTTTAAGCTATGGCTACACCTTC. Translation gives CASTPRVGGKAGLSYGYTF.

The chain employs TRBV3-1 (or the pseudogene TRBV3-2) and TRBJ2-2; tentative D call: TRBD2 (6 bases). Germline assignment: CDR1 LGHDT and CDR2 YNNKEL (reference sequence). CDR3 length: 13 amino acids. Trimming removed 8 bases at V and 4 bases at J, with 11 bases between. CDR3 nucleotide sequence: TGTGCCAGCCGTCGGAGGGGCACCGGGGAGCTGTTTTTT. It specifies CASRRRGTGELFF.

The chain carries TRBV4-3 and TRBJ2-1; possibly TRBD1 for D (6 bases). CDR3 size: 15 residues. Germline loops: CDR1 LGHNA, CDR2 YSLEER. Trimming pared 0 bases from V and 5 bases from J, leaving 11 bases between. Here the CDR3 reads CASSQEGAGDNEQFF. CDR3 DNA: TGCGCCAGCAGCCAAGAAGGCGCAGGGGACAATGAGCAGTTCTTC.

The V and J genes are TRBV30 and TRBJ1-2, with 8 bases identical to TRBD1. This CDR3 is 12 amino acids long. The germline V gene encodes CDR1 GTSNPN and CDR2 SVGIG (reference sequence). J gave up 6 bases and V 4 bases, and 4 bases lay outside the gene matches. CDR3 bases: TGTGCCTGGACTGGACAGGGAGATGGCTACACCTTC. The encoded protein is CAWTGQGDGYTF.

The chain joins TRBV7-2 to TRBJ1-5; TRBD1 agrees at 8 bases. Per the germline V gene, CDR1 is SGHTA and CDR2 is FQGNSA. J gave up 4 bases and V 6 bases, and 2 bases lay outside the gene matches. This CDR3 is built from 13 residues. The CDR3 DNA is TGTGCCAGCAGGACAGGGGCAAATCAGCCCCAGCATTTT. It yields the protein CASRTGANQPQHF.

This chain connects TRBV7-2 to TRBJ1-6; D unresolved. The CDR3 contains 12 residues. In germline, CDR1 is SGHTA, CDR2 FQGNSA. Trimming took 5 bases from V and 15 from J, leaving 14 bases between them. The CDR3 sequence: CASSRWGVFLHF. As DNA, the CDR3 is TGTGCCAGCAGCCGTTGGGGAGTTTTCCTCCACTTT.

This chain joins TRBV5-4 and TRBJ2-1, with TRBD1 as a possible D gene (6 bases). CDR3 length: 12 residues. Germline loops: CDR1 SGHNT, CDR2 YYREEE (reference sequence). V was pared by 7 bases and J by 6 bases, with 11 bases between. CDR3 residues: CASSTGFNEQFF. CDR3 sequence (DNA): TGTGCCAGCTCGACAGGTTTCAATGAGCAGTTCTTC.

CDR3 DNA: TGTGCCAGCAGCAAACAGGGGGGCGAGCAGTACTTC. Amino acid sequence: CASSKQGGEQYF. V usage is TRBV13 and J usage is TRBJ2-7; 8 nucleotides agree with TRBD1. Germline loops: CDR1 PRHDT, CDR2 FYEKMQ (reference sequence). The CDR3 totals 12 residues. Trimming cost V 5 bases and J 6 bases; bases outside gene matches: 3.

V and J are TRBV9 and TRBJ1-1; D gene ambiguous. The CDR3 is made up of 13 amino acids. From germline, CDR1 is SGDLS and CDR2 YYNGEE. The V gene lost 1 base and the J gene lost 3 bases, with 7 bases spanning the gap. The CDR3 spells CASSVTDDTEAFF. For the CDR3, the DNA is TGTGCCAGCAGCGTAACAGACGACACTGAAGCTTTCTTT.

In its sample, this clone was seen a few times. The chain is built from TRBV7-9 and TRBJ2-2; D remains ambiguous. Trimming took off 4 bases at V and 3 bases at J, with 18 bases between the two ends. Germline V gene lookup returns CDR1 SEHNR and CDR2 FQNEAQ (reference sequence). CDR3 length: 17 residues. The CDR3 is CASSSWVSVGYTGELFF. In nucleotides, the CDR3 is TGTGCCAGCAGCTCATGGGTATCAGTGGGCTACACCGGGGAGCTGTTTTTT.

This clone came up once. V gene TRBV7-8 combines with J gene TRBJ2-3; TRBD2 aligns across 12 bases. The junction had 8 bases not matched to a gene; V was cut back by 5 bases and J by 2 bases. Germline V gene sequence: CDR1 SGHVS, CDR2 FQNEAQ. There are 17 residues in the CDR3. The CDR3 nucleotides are TGTGCCAGCAGCCCTCTAGCGGGGGGGTCTTACACAGATACGCAGTATTTT. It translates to CASSPLAGGSYTDTQYF.

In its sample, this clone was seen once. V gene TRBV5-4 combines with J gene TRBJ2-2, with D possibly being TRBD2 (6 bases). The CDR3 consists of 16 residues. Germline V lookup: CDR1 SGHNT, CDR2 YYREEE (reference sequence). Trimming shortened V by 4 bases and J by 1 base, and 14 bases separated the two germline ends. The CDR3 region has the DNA TGTGCCAGCAGCCTTGGAGGGTCCTGGAACACCGGGGAGCTGTTTTTT. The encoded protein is CASSLGGSWNTGELFF. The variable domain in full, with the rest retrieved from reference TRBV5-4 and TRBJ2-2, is ETGVTQSPTHLIKTRGQQVTLRCSSQSGHNTVSWYQQALGQGPQFIFQYYREEENGRGNFPPRFSGLQFPNYSSELNVNALELDDSALYLCASSLGGSWNTGELFFGEGSRLTVL.

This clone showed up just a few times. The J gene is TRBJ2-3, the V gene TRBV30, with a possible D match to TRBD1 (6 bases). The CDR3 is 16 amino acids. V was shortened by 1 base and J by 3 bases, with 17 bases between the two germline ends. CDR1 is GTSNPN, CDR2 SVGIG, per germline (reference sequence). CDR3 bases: TGTGCCTGGAGTGGGGGGCAGGGTAGGAGGACAGATACGCAGTATTTT. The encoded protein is CAWSGGQGRRTDTQYF.

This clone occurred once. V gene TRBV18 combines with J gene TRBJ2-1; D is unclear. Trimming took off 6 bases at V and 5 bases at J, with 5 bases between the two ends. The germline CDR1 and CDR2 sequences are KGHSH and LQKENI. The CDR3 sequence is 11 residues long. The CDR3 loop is CASSRDNEQFF. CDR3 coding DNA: TGTGCCAGCTCGCGTGACAATGAGCAGTTCTTC.